A selection of T cell receptor beta chains follows, all from one sample in a study of control samples from healthy donors and cancer patients. Assay: immunoSEQ multiplex PCR; the TCRdb copy retains only in-frame clones and omits some. The data show 75,000 to 90,000 clones, roughly 86% seen once. Sequencing was performed on blood. The receptors were gathered from a man between 25 and 39 years old in good health. Both conserved end residues are part of each CDR3. The order of the fields is J gene, V gene, D gene, clone size, CDR3 protein, CDR3 DNA. D genes are given only for firm matches. Clone sizes are given selectively: once, few, many, or a class where the clone is expanded.

J: TRBJ1-2; V: TRBV7-9; D: NA; size: NA; CDR3: CASSLEGELIYGYTF; DNA: TGTGCCAGCAGCTTAGAGGGTGAACTTATCTATGGCTACACCTTC
J: TRBJ2-2; V: TRBV9; D: TRBD2; size: NA; CDR3: CASSGAGGYTGELFF; DNA: TGTGCCAGCAGCGGAGCGGGGGGCTACACCGGGGAGCTGTTTTTT
J: TRBJ2-1; V: TRBV28; D: NA; size: NA; CDR3: CASSRHDSYNEQFF; DNA: TGTGCCAGCAGCCGACACGACAGTTACAATGAGCAGTTCTTC
J: TRBJ2-7; V: TRBV24-1; D: NA; size: NA; CDR3: CATSDPLYHEQYF; DNA: TGTGCCACCAGTGACCCCCTCTACCACGAGCAGTACTTC
J: TRBJ1-5; V: TRBV6-5; D: NA; size: NA; CDR3: CASSGGLDQPQHF; DNA: TGTGCCAGCAGCGGAGGGCTTGATCAGCCCCAGCATTTT
J: TRBJ1-1; V: TRBV7-9; D: NA; size: NA; CDR3: CASSLGGGVNTEAFF; DNA: TGTGCCAGCAGCTTAGGGGGTGGGGTGAACACTGAAGCTTTCTTT
J: TRBJ2-7; V: TRBV3-1/TRBV3-2; D: NA; size: NA; CDR3: CASSRPGSYEQYF; DNA: TGTGCCAGCAGCCGCCCAGGGTCCTACGAGCAGTACTTC
J: TRBJ1-4; V: TRBV6-6; D: NA; size: once; CDR3: CASTISGAVNEKLFF; DNA: TGTGCCAGCACAATCTCAGGGGCCGTAAATGAAAAACTGTTTTTT
J: TRBJ2-5; V: TRBV2; D: NA; size: NA; CDR3: CASSGSDSSTETQYF; DNA: TGTGCCAGCAGTGGTTCTGACTCCAGTACGGAGACCCAGTACTTC
J: TRBJ1-1; V: TRBV30; D: TRBD1; size: NA; CDR3: CAAWTGRPWGDTEAFF; DNA: TGTGCCGCTTGGACAGGGAGACCCTGGGGTGACACTGAAGCTTTCTTT
J: TRBJ2-3; V: TRBV11-3; D: TRBD1; size: NA; CDR3: CASSPGTGGASHTDTQYF; DNA: TGTGCCAGCAGCCCGGGGACAGGGGGGGCTTCCCACACAGATACGCAGTATTTT
J: TRBJ1-2; V: TRBV14; D: NA; size: NA; CDR3: CASSQDTFYHYGYTF; DNA: TGTGCCAGCAGCCAAGACACATTTTACCACTATGGCTACACCTTC
J: TRBJ1-3; V: TRBV30; D: NA; size: NA; CDR3: CAWTLGLSSGNTIYF; DNA: TGTGCCTGGACTCTTGGATTGAGCTCTGGAAACACCATATATTTT
J: TRBJ2-5; V: TRBV30; D: TRBD1; size: NA; CDR3: CAWSPWTGVRETQYF; DNA: TGTGCCTGGAGTCCTTGGACAGGGGTTCGAGAGACCCAGTACTTC
J: TRBJ1-3; V: TRBV5-6; D: NA; size: NA; CDR3: CASSSVGITAGNTIYF; DNA: TGTGCCAGCAGCTCGGTGGGGATTACGGCTGGAAACACCATATATTTT
J: TRBJ1-5; V: TRBV4-1; D: NA; size: NA; CDR3: CASSQALGGDFSNQPQHF; DNA: TGCGCCAGCAGCCAAGCCCTTGGTGGGGATTTTAGCAATCAGCCCCAGCATTTT
J: TRBJ2-6; V: TRBV28; D: NA; size: NA; CDR3: CASRIAQSSGANVLTF; DNA: TGTGCCAGCAGGATAGCCCAGAGCTCTGGGGCCAACGTCCTGACTTTC
J: TRBJ2-3; V: TRBV18; D: TRBD2; size: once; CDR3: CASSPTGLAGGGTDTQYF; DNA: TGTGCCAGCTCACCAACTGGACTAGCGGGGGGAGGCACAGATACGCAGTATTTT
J: TRBJ1-2; V: TRBV7-8; D: NA; size: NA; CDR3: CASSRTVRGNYGYTF; DNA: TGTGCCAGCAGCCGCACCGTCAGGGGCAACTATGGCTACACCTTC
J: TRBJ2-6; V: TRBV5-1; D: TRBD2; size: once; CDR3: CASRPPGGAASGANVLTF; DNA: TGCGCCAGCAGGCCCCCGGGAGGGGCAGCCTCTGGGGCCAACGTCCTGACTTTC
J: TRBJ2-2; V: TRBV11-3; D: NA; size: NA; CDR3: CASSKYSGPNTGELFF; DNA: TGTGCCAGCAGCAAATACTCCGGGCCGAACACCGGGGAGCTGTTTTTT
J: TRBJ1-2; V: TRBV10-3; D: TRBD1; size: NA; CDR3: CAIAPVTGGHGYTF; DNA: TGTGCCATCGCTCCCGTGACAGGGGGACATGGCTACACCTTC
J: TRBJ2-3; V: TRBV20-1; D: NA; size: NA; CDR3: CSAGGGAGQYF; DNA: TGCAGTGCTGGGGGTGGGGCGGGGCAGTATTTT
J: TRBJ1-1; V: TRBV6-5; D: NA; size: few; CDR3: CASSYAQNTEAFF; DNA: TGTGCCAGCAGTTACGCTCAGAACACTGAAGCTTTCTTT
J: TRBJ2-2; V: TRBV5-4; D: NA; size: NA; CDR3: CASSPRGGRELFF; DNA: TGTGCCAGCAGCCCCAGGGGAGGCCGGGAGCTGTTTTTT
J: TRBJ2-2; V: TRBV29-1; D: NA; size: once; CDR3: CSVGGQGQTGELFF; DNA: TGCAGCGTTGGGGGGCAGGGCCAAACCGGGGAGCTGTTTTTT
J: TRBJ2-2; V: TRBV7-6; D: NA; size: NA; CDR3: CASSFLQGRGGELFF; DNA: TGTGCCAGCAGCTTCTTGCAAGGACGAGGCGGGGAGCTGTTTTTT
J: TRBJ2-2; V: TRBV18; D: TRBD2; size: NA; CDR3: CASSSRMAGGPDTGELFF; DNA: TGTGCCAGCTCTTCAAGGATGGCGGGGGGGCCCGACACCGGGGAGCTGTTTTTT
J: TRBJ2-5; V: TRBV3-1/TRBV3-2; D: NA; size: NA; CDR3: CASSQDLTALQGTQYF; DNA: TGTGCCAGCAGCCAAGATCTTACGGCCTTACAGGGGACCCAGTACTTC
J: TRBJ2-6; V: TRBV4-1; D: TRBD1; size: NA; CDR3: CASSLWGQEDSGANVLTF; DNA: TGCGCCAGCAGCCTGTGGGGACAGGAGGACTCTGGGGCCAACGTCCTGACTTTC
J: TRBJ2-5; V: TRBV21-1; D: NA; size: NA; CDR3: CASSKVEDQYQETQYF; DNA: TGTGCCAGCAGCAAAGTCGAGGACCAGTACCAAGAGACCCAGTACTTC
J: TRBJ2-1; V: TRBV30; D: TRBD2; size: NA; CDR3: CAWSWTSGALYNEQFF; DNA: TGTGCCTGGAGTTGGACTAGCGGGGCCCTCTACAATGAGCAGTTCTTC
J: TRBJ2-1; V: TRBV9; D: NA; size: once; CDR3: CASSVTVSSYNEQFF; DNA: TGTGCCAGCAGCGTCACCGTTAGCTCCTACAATGAGCAGTTCTTC
J: TRBJ2-1; V: TRBV6-5; D: NA; size: few; CDR3: CASSYSPSVDNEQFF; DNA: TGTGCCAGCAGTTACTCACCCAGCGTGGACAATGAGCAGTTCTTC
J: TRBJ1-1; V: TRBV30; D: NA; size: NA; CDR3: CAWRALGGMNTEAFF; DNA: TGTGCCTGGAGGGCCCTCGGGGGGATGAACACTGAAGCTTTCTTT
J: TRBJ1-1; V: TRBV15; D: NA; size: once; CDR3: CATSRDHQVNTEAFF; DNA: TGTGCCACCAGCAGAGATCATCAGGTGAACACTGAAGCTTTCTTT
J: TRBJ2-3; V: TRBV6-5; D: NA; size: NA; CDR3: CASTSHPVFTQYF; DNA: TGTGCCAGCACCTCACACCCAGTCTTTACGCAGTATTTT
J: TRBJ1-1; V: TRBV29-1; D: TRBD1; size: once; CDR3: CSVEVQGVNTEAFF; DNA: TGCAGCGTTGAAGTCCAGGGGGTTAACACTGAAGCTTTCTTT
J: TRBJ1-6; V: TRBV2; D: NA; size: NA; CDR3: CASMKSSYNSPLHF; DNA: TGTGCCAGCATGAAAAGCTCCTATAATTCACCCCTCCACTTT
J: TRBJ2-5; V: TRBV4-2; D: TRBD2; size: NA; CDR3: CASSQSLAGGSETQYF; DNA: TGTGCCAGCAGCCAGTCTTTGGCGGGGGGGTCGGAGACCCAGTACTTC
J: TRBJ1-2; V: TRBV7-9; D: NA; size: NA; CDR3: CASSQGQGIDYGYTF; DNA: TGTGCCAGCTCCCAGGGGCAGGGAATAGACTATGGCTACACCTTC
J: TRBJ1-2; V: TRBV7-9; D: NA; size: NA; CDR3: CASSLAGEEGYGYTF; DNA: TGTGCCAGCAGCTTAGCTGGAGAGGAGGGGTATGGCTACACCTTC
J: TRBJ2-7; V: TRBV30; D: TRBD1; size: once; CDR3: CAWRRDLGTGNYEQYF; DNA: TGTGCCTGGAGGAGGGACCTCGGGACAGGGAACTACGAGCAGTACTTC
J: TRBJ2-2; V: TRBV25-1; D: TRBD1; size: NA; CDR3: CASAGQANTGELFF; DNA: TGTGCCAGCGCAGGACAGGCGAACACCGGGGAGCTGTTTTTT
J: TRBJ1-1; V: TRBV11-3; D: TRBD1; size: once; CDR3: CASSPRAGQGDTEAFF; DNA: TGTGCCAGCAGCCCCAGGGCGGGACAGGGAGACACTGAAGCTTTCTTT
J: TRBJ2-3; V: TRBV4-1; D: NA; size: NA; CDR3: CASSQEPGLNTQYF; DNA: TGCGCCAGCAGCCAAGAGCCGGGTTTGAATACGCAGTATTTT
J: TRBJ1-5; V: TRBV6-6; D: TRBD1; size: NA; CDR3: CASSIRQGASNQPQHF; DNA: TGTGCCAGCAGTATAAGACAGGGGGCGAGCAATCAGCCCCAGCATTTT
J: TRBJ1-4; V: TRBV5-4; D: TRBD1; size: NA; CDR3: CASSSSTGGREKLFF; DNA: TGTGCCAGCAGCAGTTCGACAGGGGGACGCGAAAAACTGTTTTTT
J: TRBJ2-3; V: TRBV6-4; D: TRBD2; size: NA; CDR3: CASSTGTSGGDTQYF; DNA: TGTGCCAGCAGTACTGGGACTAGCGGGGGCGATACGCAGTATTTT
J: TRBJ2-2; V: TRBV24-1; D: TRBD1; size: once; CDR3: CATSFTGVNTGELFF; DNA: TGTGCCACCAGTTTTACAGGGGTTAACACCGGGGAGCTGTTTTTT
J: TRBJ1-4; V: TRBV6-5; D: TRBD1; size: NA; CDR3: CASRDRGHGEKLFF; DNA: TGTGCCAGCAGGGACAGGGGGCACGGTGAAAAACTGTTTTTT
J: TRBJ2-1; V: TRBV30; D: NA; size: NA; CDR3: CAWSDVFPYNEQFF; DNA: TGTGCCTGGAGTGATGTTTTCCCCTACAATGAGCAGTTCTTC
J: TRBJ1-1; V: TRBV7-9; D: NA; size: NA; CDR3: CASSLVGIEAFF; DNA: TGTGCCAGCAGCTTAGTTGGTATTGAAGCTTTCTTT
J: TRBJ1-2; V: TRBV7-8; D: NA; size: once; CDR3: CASSSHVGGASDGYTF; DNA: TGTGCCAGCAGTTCTCACGTCGGGGGGGCAAGCGATGGCTACACCTTC